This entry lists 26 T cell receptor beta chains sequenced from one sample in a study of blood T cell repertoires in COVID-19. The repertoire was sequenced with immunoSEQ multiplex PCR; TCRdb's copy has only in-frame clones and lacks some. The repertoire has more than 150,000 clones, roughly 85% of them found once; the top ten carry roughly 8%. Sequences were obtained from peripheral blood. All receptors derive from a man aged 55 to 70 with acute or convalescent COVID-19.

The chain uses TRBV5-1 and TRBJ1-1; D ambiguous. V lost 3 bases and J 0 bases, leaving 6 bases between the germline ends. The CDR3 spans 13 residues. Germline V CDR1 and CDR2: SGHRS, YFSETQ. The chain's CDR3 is CASSSEVNTEAFF. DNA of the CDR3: TGCGCCAGCAGCTCCGAGGTGAACACTGAAGCTTTCTTT.

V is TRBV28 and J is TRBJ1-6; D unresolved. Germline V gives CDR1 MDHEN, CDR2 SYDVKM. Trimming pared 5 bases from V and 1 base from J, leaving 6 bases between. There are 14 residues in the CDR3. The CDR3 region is CASSPRSYNSPLHF. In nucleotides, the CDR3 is TGTGCCAGCAGTCCACGGTCCTATAATTCACCCCTCCACTTT.

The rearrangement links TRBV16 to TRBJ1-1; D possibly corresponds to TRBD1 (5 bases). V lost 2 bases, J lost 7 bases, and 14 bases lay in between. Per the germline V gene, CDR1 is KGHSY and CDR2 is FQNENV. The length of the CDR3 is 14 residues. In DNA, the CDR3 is TGTGCCAGCAGCCAACCCTGGGGGGAGGGTGAAGCTTTCTTT. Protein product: CASSQPWGEGEAFF. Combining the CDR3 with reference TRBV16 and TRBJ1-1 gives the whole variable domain GEEVAQTPKHLVRGEGQKAKLYCAPIKGHSYVFWYQQVLKNEFKFLISFQNENVFDETGMPKERFSAKCLPNSPCSLEIQATKLEDSAVYFCASSQPWGEGEAFFGQGTRLTVV.

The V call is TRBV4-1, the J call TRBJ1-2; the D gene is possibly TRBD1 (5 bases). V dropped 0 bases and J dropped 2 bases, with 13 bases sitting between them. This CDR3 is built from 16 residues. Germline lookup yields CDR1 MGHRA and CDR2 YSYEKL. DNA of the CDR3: TGCGCCAGCAGCCAAGATGGTGGGGGGATAAACTATGGCTACACCTTC. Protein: CASSQDGGGINYGYTF.

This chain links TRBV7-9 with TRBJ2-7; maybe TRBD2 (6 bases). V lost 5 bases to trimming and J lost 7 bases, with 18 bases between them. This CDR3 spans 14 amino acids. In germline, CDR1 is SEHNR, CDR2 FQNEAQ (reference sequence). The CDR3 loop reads CASSPVRGNAEQYF. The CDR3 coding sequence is TGTGCCAGCAGCCCCGTCCGGGGGAACGCGGAGCAGTACTTC. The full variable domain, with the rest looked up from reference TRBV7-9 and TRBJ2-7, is DTGVSQNPRHKITKRGQNVTFRCDPISEHNRLYWYRQTLGQGPEFLTYFQNEAQLEKSRLLSDRFSAERPKGSFSTLEIQRTEQGDSAMYLCASSPVRGNAEQYFGPGTRLTVT.

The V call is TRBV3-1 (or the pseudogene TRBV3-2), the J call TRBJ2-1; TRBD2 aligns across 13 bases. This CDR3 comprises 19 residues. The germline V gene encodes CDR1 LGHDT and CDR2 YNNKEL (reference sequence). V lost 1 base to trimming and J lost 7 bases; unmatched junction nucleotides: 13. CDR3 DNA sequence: TGTGCCAGCAGCCAAGCCGGCGGAGGACTAGCGGGAGCCAGGAATGAGCAGTTCTTC. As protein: CASSQAGGGLAGARNEQFF.

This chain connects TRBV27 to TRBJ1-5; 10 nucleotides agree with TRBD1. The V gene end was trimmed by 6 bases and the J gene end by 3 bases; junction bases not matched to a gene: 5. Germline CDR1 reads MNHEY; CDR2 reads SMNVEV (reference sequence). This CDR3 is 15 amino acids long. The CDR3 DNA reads TGTGCCAGCAGGGGACAGGGGAGGGACAATCAGCCCCAGCATTTT. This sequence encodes CASRGQGRDNQPQHF.

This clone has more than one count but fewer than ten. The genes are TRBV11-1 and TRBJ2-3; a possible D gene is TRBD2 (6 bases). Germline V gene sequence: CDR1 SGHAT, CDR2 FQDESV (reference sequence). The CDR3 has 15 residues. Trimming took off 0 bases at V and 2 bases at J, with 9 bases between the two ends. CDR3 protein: CASSLASGHTDTQYF. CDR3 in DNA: TGTGCCAGCAGCTTAGCTAGCGGTCACACAGATACGCAGTATTTT.

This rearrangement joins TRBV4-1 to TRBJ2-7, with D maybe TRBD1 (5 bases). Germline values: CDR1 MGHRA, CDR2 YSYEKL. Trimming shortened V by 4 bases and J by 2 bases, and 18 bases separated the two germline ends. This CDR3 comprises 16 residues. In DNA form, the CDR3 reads TGCGCCAGCAGCCGCCTGCCTGGGGAACAGGCCTACGAGCAGTACTTC. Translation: CASSRLPGEQAYEQYF.

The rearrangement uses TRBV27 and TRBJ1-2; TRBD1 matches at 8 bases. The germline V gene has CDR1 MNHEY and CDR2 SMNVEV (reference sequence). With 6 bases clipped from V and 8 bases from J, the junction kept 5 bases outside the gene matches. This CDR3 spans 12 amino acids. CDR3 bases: TGTGCCAGCAGATCCAGGGGGCAAGGCTACACCTTC. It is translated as CASRSRGQGYTF.

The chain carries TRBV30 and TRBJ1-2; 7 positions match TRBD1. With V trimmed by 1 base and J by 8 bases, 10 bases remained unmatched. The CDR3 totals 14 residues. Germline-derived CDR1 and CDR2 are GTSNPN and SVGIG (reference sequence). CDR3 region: CAWSENRGIGGYTF. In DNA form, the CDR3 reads TGTGCCTGGAGTGAGAACAGGGGCATTGGGGGCTACACCTTC.

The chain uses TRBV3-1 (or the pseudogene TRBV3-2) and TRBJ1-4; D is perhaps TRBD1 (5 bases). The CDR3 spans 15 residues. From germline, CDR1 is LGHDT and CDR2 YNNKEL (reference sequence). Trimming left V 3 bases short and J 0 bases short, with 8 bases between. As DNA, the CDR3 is TGTGCCAGCAGCCATAGACAGACAACTAATGAAAAACTGTTTTTT. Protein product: CASSHRQTTNEKLFF.

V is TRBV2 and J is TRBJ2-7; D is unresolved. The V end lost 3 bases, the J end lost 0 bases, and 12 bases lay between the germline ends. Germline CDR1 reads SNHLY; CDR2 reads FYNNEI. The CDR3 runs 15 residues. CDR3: CASSDGASSSYEQYF. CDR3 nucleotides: TGTGCCAGCAGTGACGGAGCGTCGTCCTCCTACGAGCAGTACTTC.

CDR3 DNA: TGTGCCAGCAGTGTAGATTTGGATGAAAAACTGTTTTTT. Translation gives CASSVDLDEKLFF. The rearrangement joins TRBV28 to TRBJ1-4; no clear D. Trimming took 5 bases from V and 6 from J, leaving 10 bases between them. In germline, CDR1 is MDHEN, CDR2 SYDVKM. The CDR3 is 13 residues long.

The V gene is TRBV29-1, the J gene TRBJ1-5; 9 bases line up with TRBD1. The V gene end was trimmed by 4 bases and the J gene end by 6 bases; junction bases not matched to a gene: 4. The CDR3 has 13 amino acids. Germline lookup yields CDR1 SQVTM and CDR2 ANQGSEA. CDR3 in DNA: TGCAGCGTTGGGACAGGGGATGGTCAGCCCCAGCATTTT. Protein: CSVGTGDGQPQHF.

This CDR3 reads CASSAIPTGTASYEQYF. DNA for the CDR3: TGTGCCAGCAGTGCCATACCTACCGGGACAGCCTCCTACGAGCAGTACTTC. The rearrangement joins TRBV6-1 to TRBJ2-7, with 7 bases aligning to TRBD1. The CDR3 length is 17 residues. V trimming: 4 bases; J trimming: 0 bases; junction bases outside the gene matches: 12. Germline V gene sequence: CDR1 MNHNS, CDR2 SASEGT.

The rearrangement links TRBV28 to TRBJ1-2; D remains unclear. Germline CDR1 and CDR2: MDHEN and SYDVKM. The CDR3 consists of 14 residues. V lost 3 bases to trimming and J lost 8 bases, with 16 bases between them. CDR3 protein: CASSFPGFRKGYTF. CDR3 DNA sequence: TGTGCCAGCAGTTTCCCGGGATTTAGGAAGGGCTACACCTTC.

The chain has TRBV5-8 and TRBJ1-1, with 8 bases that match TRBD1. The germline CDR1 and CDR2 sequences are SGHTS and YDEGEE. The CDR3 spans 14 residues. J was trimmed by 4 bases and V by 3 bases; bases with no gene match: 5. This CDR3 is CASSWQGAVTEAFF. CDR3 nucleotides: TGTGCCAGCAGCTGGCAGGGGGCGGTCACTGAAGCTTTCTTT.

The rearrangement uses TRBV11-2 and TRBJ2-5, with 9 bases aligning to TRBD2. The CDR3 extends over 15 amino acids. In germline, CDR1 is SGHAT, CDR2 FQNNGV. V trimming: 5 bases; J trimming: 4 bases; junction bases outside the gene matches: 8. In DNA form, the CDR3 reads TGTGCCAGCAGCCCTTGGAGACTAGCGGCAGAGACCCAGTACTTC. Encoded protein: CASSPWRLAAETQYF. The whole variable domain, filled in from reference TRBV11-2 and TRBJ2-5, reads EAGVAQSPRYKIIEKRQSVAFWCNPISGHATLYWYQQILGQGPKLLIQFQNNGVVDDSQLPKDRFSAERLKGVDSTLKIQPAKLEDSAVYLCASSPWRLAAETQYFGPGTRLLVL.

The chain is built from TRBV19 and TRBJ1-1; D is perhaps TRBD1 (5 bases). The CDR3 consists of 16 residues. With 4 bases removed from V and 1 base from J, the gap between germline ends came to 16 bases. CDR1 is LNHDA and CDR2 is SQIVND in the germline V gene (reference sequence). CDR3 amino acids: CASSTLTRGSNTEAFF. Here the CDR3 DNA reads TGTGCCAGTAGTACGTTGACAAGGGGATCGAACACTGAAGCTTTCTTT.

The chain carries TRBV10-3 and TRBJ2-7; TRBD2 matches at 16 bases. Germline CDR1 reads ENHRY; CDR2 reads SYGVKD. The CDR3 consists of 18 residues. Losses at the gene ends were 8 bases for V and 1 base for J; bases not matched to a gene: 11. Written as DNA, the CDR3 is TGTGCCATCGAGGCCACCGGGACTAGCGGGAGGGGTTCCTACGAGCAGTACTTC. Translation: CAIEATGTSGRGSYEQYF.

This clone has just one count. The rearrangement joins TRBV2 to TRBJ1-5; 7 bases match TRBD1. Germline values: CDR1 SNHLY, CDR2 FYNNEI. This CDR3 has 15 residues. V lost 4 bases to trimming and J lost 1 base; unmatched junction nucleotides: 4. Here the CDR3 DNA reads TGTGCCAGCAGTGCTTCGGGACAGAGCAATCAGCCCCAGCATTTT. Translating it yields CASSASGQSNQPQHF.

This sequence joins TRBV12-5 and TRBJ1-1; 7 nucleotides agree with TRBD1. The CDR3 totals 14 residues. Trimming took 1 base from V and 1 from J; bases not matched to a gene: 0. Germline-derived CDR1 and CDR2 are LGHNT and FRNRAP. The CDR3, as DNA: TGTGCTAGTGGTTTGGGGGACAGGAACACTGAAGCTTTCTTT. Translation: CASGLGDRNTEAFF.

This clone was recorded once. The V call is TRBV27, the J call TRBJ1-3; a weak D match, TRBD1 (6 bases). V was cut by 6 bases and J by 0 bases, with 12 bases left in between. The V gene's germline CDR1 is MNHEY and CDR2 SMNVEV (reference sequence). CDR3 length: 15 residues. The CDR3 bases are TGTGCCAGCAGCAGGACAGTCCCCTCTGGAAACACCATATATTTT. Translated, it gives CASSRTVPSGNTIYF.

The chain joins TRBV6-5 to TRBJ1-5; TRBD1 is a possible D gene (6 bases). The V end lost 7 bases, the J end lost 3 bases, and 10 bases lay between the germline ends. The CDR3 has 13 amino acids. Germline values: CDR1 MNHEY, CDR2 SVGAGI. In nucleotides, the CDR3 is TGTGCCAGCAACCGACAGGCCAATCAGCCCCAGCATTTT. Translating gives CASNRQANQPQHF.

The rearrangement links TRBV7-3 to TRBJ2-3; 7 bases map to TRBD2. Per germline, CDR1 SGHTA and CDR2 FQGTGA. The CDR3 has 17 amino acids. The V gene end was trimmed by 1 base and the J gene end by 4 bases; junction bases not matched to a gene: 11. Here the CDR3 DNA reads TGTGCCAGCAGCTTAAACCCCGTAGGCGCGGGAGCAGATACGCAGTATTTT. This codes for CASSLNPVGAGADTQYF. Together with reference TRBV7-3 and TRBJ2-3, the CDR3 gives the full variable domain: GAGVSQTPSNKVTEKGKYVELRCDPISGHTALYWYRQSLGQGPEFLIYFQGTGAADDSGLPNDRFFAVRPEGSVSTLKIQRTERGDSAVYLCASSLNPVGAGADTQYFGPGTRLTVL.